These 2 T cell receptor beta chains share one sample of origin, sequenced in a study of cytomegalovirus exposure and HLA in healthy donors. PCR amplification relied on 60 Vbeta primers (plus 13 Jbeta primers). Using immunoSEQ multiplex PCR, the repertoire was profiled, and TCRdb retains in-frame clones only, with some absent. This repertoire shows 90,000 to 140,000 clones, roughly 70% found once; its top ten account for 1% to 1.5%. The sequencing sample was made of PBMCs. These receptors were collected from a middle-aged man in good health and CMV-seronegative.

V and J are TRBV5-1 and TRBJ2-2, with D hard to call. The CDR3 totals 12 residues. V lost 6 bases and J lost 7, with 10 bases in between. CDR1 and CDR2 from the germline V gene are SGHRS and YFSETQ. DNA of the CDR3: TGCGCCAGCACCTATATAAGCGGGGAGCTGTTTTTT. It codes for CASTYISGELFF.

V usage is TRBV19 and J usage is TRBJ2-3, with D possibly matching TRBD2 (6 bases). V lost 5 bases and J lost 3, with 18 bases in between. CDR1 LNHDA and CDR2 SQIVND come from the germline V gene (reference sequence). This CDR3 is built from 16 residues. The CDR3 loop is CASSPWTQRVTDTQYF. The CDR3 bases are TGTGCCAGTAGTCCGTGGACCCAGCGGGTGACAGATACGCAGTATTTT.